This T cell receptor (beta chain) is drawn from a study of neoadjuvant nivolumab and ipilimumab in lung cancer (dated by TCRdb to the early 2020s). Turning to the overall study: Intravenous nivolumab was dosed at 3 mg/kg on days 1, 15 and 29, and in the combination arm ipilimumab 1 mg/kg was added on day 1 only. The primary trial endpoint was the major pathologic response (MPR) rate in the intention-to-treat population in each study arm. The trial treated 40 to 45 patients with operable NSCLC: some 23 were randomized to nivolumab monotherapy and approximately 20 to nivolumab plus ipilimumab. The study compared TCR repertoires in pretherapy (baseline) peripheral blood with TCR repertoires in tumors resected at surgery following neoadjuvant immune checkpoint blockade. Matched pretherapy and resected tumor pairs were analyzed for seven patients, of whom four received nivolumab and three received nivolumab plus ipilimumab.

The germline V gene yields MNHEY for CDR1 and SVGAGI for CDR2. Including the terminal cysteine and phenylalanine, the CDR3 comprises 13 residues. Only the CDR3 part of the read is kept: 39 bases, read in frame from the first base. Relative to germline, V is missing 6 bases and J is missing 5 bases, with 7 bases of the junction outside any gene match. Explained via the paper, the time point label denotes: pretherapy, before neoadjuvant immune checkpoint inhibitors. Samples were obtained from the phase 2 randomized NEOSTAR trial, in which neoadjuvant nivolumab or nivolumab plus ipilimumab followed by surgery was tested in operable NSCLC. The receptor library was made with the immunoSEQ multiplex PCR assay. The original methods were these. Repertoires were summarized by richness and clonality, and significantly expanded and contracted clones were identified between pre- and post-therapy samples. In its TCRdb copy, this immuneACCESS table keeps in-frame sequences only and misses some clones. Where compared with another copy, unresolved V genes explain less than half of these, and the others have no known cause. The V and J calls and clone size come from that table; D and trimming were worked out from the DNA. Counted in this sample were over 45,000 clones; approximately 90% of them appeared once. In total, the top ten clones hold more than 3% of the sample.

Remarks on this clone: It lacks a known antigen. The record has no base qualities; no much larger clone is one base away.

What the research found in general, with its limitations: No significant correlation was found between TCR clonality and pathologic tumor regression, and only one major-pathologic-response sample was available for the clonality analysis. TCR sequencing was performed in a small number of samples. A positive correlation was observed between pretherapy blood TCR richness and richness in tumors resected after neoadjuvant therapy (Spearman R = 0.82). From pretherapy to surgery, tumor T-cell richness and clonality increased in three of three dual-therapy tumors but in only two of four nivolumab-treated tumors. Compared with tumor-adjacent uninvolved lung, resected tumors had greater TCR richness and clonality, and increases showed up in more of the dual-therapy-treated tumors.

Recombination linked TRBV6-5 to TRBJ2-7; TRBD1 agrees with 7 junctional bases. The material was blood, obtained before neoadjuvant nivolumab, alone or with ipilimumab. The clonotype originates from an adult with non-small cell lung cancer. Some clones in this sample may be carry-over from other donors' samples. CDR3 region: CASRLDRNDEQYF. The DNA reads TGTGCCAGCAGACTGGACAGGAACGACGAGCAGTACTTC.